Presented here are 5 T cell receptor beta chains from one specimen sequenced in a study of vaccination effects on CD4 cells after COVID-19. Prior to sequencing, the ViraFEST assay stimulated PBMC with viral peptide pools, which expanded the antigen-specific CD4+ T cells. Having been cultured for ten to eleven days, the cells underwent CD4+ T cell isolation. Every participant took two doses of the BNT162b2 or mRNA-1273 vaccine. Antigen specificity for these receptors is unknown. Libraries were prepared by immunoSEQ multiplex PCR; TCRdb keeps only in-frame clonotypes and omits some of them. The data show about 22,000 clones, over 60% seen once. The sample in question was CD4+ T cells from PBMCs cultured with HCoV-NL63 spike peptides, obtained after COVID-19 vaccination. Every receptor here comes from a human donor who received a COVID-19 vaccine.

The chain combines TRBV10-3 with TRBJ2-1, with D maybe TRBD1 (6 bases). Trimming removed 2 bases at V and 1 base at J, with 9 bases between. From germline, CDR1 is ENHRY and CDR2 SYGVKD. The CDR3 is made up of 15 amino acids. CDR3 protein: CAISEGGLSYNEQFF. DNA of the CDR3: TGTGCCATCAGTGAGGGGGGCCTGTCCTACAATGAGCAGTTCTTC.

V gene TRBV5-1 combines with J gene TRBJ2-1; perhaps TRBD1 as D (5 bases). This CDR3 region has 15 residues. Germline assignment: CDR1 SGHRS and CDR2 YFSETQ. V dropped 2 bases and J dropped 4 bases, with 13 bases sitting between them. The CDR3 region is CASSFGQGKYNEQFF. CDR3 sequence (DNA): TGCGCCAGCAGCTTTGGGCAGGGAAAATACAATGAGCAGTTCTTC. Based on the CDR3 plus reference TRBV5-1 and TRBJ2-1, the full variable domain is KAGVTQTPRYLIKTRGQQVTLSCSPISGHRSVSWYQQTPGQGLQFLFEYFSETQRNKGNFPGRFSGRQFSNSRSEMNVSTLELGDSALYLCASSFGQGKYNEQFFGPGTRLTVL.

V and J are TRBV29-1 and TRBJ2-1, with 13 positions matching TRBD2. V lost 7 bases to trimming and J lost 8 bases; unmatched junction nucleotides: 5. The CDR3 runs 13 residues. Germline CDR1 is SQVTM and CDR2 is ANQGSEA. This CDR3 is CSARLAGGYEQFF. The CDR3 DNA reads as TGCAGCGCTCGACTAGCGGGAGGCTATGAGCAGTTCTTC.

The genes are TRBV5-1 and TRBJ2-5, with D perhaps matching TRBD2 (6 bases). The CDR3 covers 15 residues. CDR1 is SGHRS, CDR2 YFSETQ, per germline. Trimming cost V 2 bases and J 3 bases, with 14 bases left between them. The CDR3 coding sequence is TGCGCCAGCAGCTTCCATGACGCGGGGAAAGAGACCCAGTACTTC. It encodes CASSFHDAGKETQYF.

The V call is TRBV19, the J call TRBJ1-5; TRBD1 matches at 8 bases. The ends lost 3 bases at V and 7 bases at J; junction bases unmatched: 8. Per germline, CDR1 LNHDA and CDR2 SQIVND (reference sequence). This CDR3 spans 15 amino acids. CDR3 nucleotides: TGTGCCAGTAGTATCCAGACAGGGGTTGGCCAGCCCCAGCATTTT. Residues: CASSIQTGVGQPQHF.